The T cell receptor beta chain under discussion was sequenced for a study of response to subunit inactivated influenza vaccine. CDR1 is SNHLY and CDR2 is FYNNEI in the germline V gene. Trimming removed 5 bases at V and 5 bases at J, with 15 bases between. The CDR3 is 14 residues long. Using its own MiXCR run on the RT-PCR reads, TCRdb lists one record per CDR3 protein. Of some 540,000 distinct CDR3 sequences detected, approximately 24% appear once; the ten largest clones hold under 3.5%. Whole-study findings and limits: After each seasonal influenza vaccination, few new T cells are recruited, the authors suggested.

This clonotype was counted only a few times. Antigen specificity is unknown. A further study also used this sample, focusing on T cells expressing NK-cell markers. That publication notes: As the method of synthesis, 5'RACE template switching with UMIs yielded TCR beta cDNA. The study found dominant NKG2C+ clonotypes at roughly 1.0-7.0% of CD8+ T cells in over 5 donors. Among four donors, these clonotypes also ranked first in the CD3+CD56-NKG2C+ fraction. Whether the expanded NKG2C+ T cell clones recognized HCMV remained unclear.

The TCR originated in a man aged 50 to 59 who received an inactivated influenza vaccine. The source material was CD4+ T cells sorted from PBMCs, sampled 11 to 12 days after vaccination. The V gene is TRBV2, the J gene TRBJ2-5; TRBD2 is a possible D gene (5 bases). The CDR3 reads CASSRGSGSETQYF. The CDR3 nucleotides read TGTGCCAGCAGTCGAGGGTCGGGATCGGAGACCCAGTACTTC.